This T cell receptor (beta chain) comes out of a study of cytomegalovirus exposure and HLA in healthy donors. The study ran its PCR with 60 Vbeta and 13 Jbeta primers. TCRdb's copy holds only in-frame clones and misses some; the assay was immunoSEQ multiplex PCR. Of about 120,000 clones in the sample, roughly 80% were seen once. Overall study results and limits: A few of the chains that were CMV-associated were confirmed in vitro to be specific for CMV antigens. A later analysis found TCR association rates differed by HLA locus, highest for DRB1 and lowest for HLA-C. Common viral pathogens seemed to be connected with several of the most significant clusters, according to a later analysis. Only CMV serostatus was available as immune exposure information.

Trimming took off 5 bases at V and 2 bases at J, with 21 bases between the two ends. The CDR3 extends over 17 amino acids. Germline CDR1 and CDR2: SGHVS and FNYEAQ. As for this clone: Its antigen is still unknown.

The rearrangement links TRBV7-6 to TRBJ1-1; a weak D match, TRBD1 (5 bases). The TCR originated in a man aged 25-45 years in good health and CMV-seronegative. Sequenced material: PBMCs. CDR3 nucleotides: TGTGCCAGCAGCCTTATCCGCATAGGGGTGATCAACACTGAAGCTTTCTTT. It specifies CASSLIRIGVINTEAFF. Based on the CDR3 plus reference TRBV7-6 and TRBJ1-1, the full variable domain is GAGVSQSPRYKVTKRGQDVALRCDPISGHVSLYWYRQALGQGPEFLTYFNYEAQQDKSGLPNDRFSAERPEGSISTLTIQRTEQRDSAMYRCASSLIRIGVINTEAFFGQGTRLTVV.